Listed below are T cell receptor beta chains from one sample, sequenced in a study of blood T cell repertoires in COVID-19. The assay was immunoSEQ multiplex PCR, and TCRdb's table has in-frame clones only and misses some. This table has 120,000 to 150,000 clones, 75% to 85% appearing once. The sequencing sample was made of peripheral blood. These receptor sequences come from a human donor with acute or convalescent COVID-19. The donor label of this sample is uncertain. Both conserved end residues are part of each CDR3. The D gene is left open where the match is weak. Clone size is stated in some rows and not others, as once, few, many or a class when expanded.

NA,TRBV24-1,TRBJ1-5,TRBD1,TGTGCCACCAGTGAGGGGGGGACAGGGGAAAGGCAGCCCCAGCATTTT,CATSEGGTGERQPQHF
NA,TRBV10-3,TRBJ1-3,TRBD1,TGTGCCATCAGTGATGTTCAGGGGGCTCCTGGAAACACCATATATTTT,CAISDVQGAPGNTIYF
once,TRBV6-5,TRBJ2-5,NA,TGTGCCAGCAGTTACTCAGTTCGGGAGACCCAGTACTTC,CASSYSVRETQYF
NA,TRBV3-1/TRBV3-2,TRBJ2-1,TRBD2,TGTGCCAGCAGCCACGGTAAGACTAGCGGGAGTTACAATGAGCAGTTCTTC,CASSHGKTSGSYNEQFF
NA,TRBV4-1,TRBJ2-5,NA,TGCGCCAGCAGCCAAGCTCTGGGGCGCGGTGAGACCCAGTACTTC,CASSQALGRGETQYF
NA,TRBV6-1,TRBJ1-3,NA,TGTGCCAGCAGTGAGCAGGGTGACCGTAACACCATATATTTT,CASSEQGDRNTIYF
NA,TRBV5-1,TRBJ2-3,TRBD2,TGCGCCAGCAGCAACCTCGCGGGTAGCGGGGGCACAGATACGCAGTATTTT,CASSNLAGSGGTDTQYF
NA,TRBV7-6,TRBJ1-4,NA,TGTGCCAGCAGCTTAGGAACGGCGGCAACTAATGAAAAACTGTTTTTT,CASSLGTAATNEKLFF
once,TRBV7-9,TRBJ2-5,TRBD2,TGTGCCAGCAGCTTTGGCGGCGGGGGGCTTCAAGAGACCCAGTACTTC,CASSFGGGGLQETQYF
NA,TRBV29-1,TRBJ1-2,NA,TGCAGCGTTGAAGGAGGGGGATCGGGCTACACCTTC,CSVEGGGSGYTF
NA,TRBV6-5,TRBJ1-1,NA,TGTGCCAGCACCCTTACGCCGGGATCGACTGAAGCTTTCTTT,CASTLTPGSTEAFF
NA,TRBV25-1,TRBJ1-4,NA,TGTGCCAGCAGTGAAGACTTTAGACTGTTTTTT,CASSEDFRLFF
NA,TRBV7-6,TRBJ1-1,NA,TGTGCCAGCAGCCTGAGCTGGGGAGACACTGAAGCTTTCTTT,CASSLSWGDTEAFF
NA,TRBV12-3/TRBV12-4,TRBJ1-3,NA,TGTGCCAGCAGTCCGGGTATCGGAAACACCATATATTTT,CASSPGIGNTIYF
NA,TRBV2,TRBJ1-2,NA,TGTGCCAGCAGTGATGAGACAGTAGACTATGGCTACACCTTC,CASSDETVDYGYTF
NA,TRBV6-1,TRBJ1-5,NA,TGTGCCAGCAGTGAAAAAGGCGTCGGAGTCTATAGCAATCAGCCCCAGCATTTT,CASSEKGVGVYSNQPQHF
NA,TRBV12-3/TRBV12-4,TRBJ2-4,NA,TGTGCCAGCAGTCATGGGACCGGGGGTCAAAAGTACTTC,CASSHGTGGQKYF
NA,TRBV11-2,TRBJ1-1,NA,TGTGCCAGCAGCTTAGTAGGTAGGGGTGAAGCTTTCTTT,CASSLVGRGEAFF
NA,TRBV4-1,TRBJ1-1,TRBD1,TGCGCCAGCAGCCATAACAGGGGGATGAACACTGAAGCTTTCTTT,CASSHNRGMNTEAFF
NA,TRBV5-6,TRBJ2-3,NA,TGTGCCAGCAGCTTGGCTGTCAGTATTATTAACACAGATACGCAGTATTTT,CASSLAVSIINTDTQYF
NA,TRBV6-5,TRBJ1-1,NA,TGTGCCAGCAGTTACCTGCCAGGGACTGAAGCTTTCTTT,CASSYLPGTEAFF
many,TRBV12-3/TRBV12-4,TRBJ1-2,NA,TGTGCCAGCAGTTTTGGCCCAGCGGGGAGCTACACCTTC,CASSFGPAGSYTF
NA,TRBV7-9,TRBJ2-7,NA,TGTGCCAGCAGCCATGAGTCGGGGGAGGAGCAGTACTTC,CASSHESGEEQYF